The sample holds a few counts of the clone carrying this TCR beta chain. No antigen is known for it. Treatment denoted: approximately 9-day PBMC culture with coronavirus spike peptide pools or control peptides (ViraFEST assay). This sample is part of a study of vaccination and CD4 T cells after COVID-19. Study-wide context: Overlapping SARS-CoV-2, HCoV-NL63, HCoV-OC43 and HCoV-229E spike peptides stimulated the cells.

This CDR3 is built from 14 residues. The trim removed 5 bases at V and 5 bases at J, leaving 8 bases unmatched. Germline-derived CDR1 and CDR2 are SGHRS and YFSETQ. Cultured CD4+ T cell DNA underwent sequencing with the Oncomine TCR Beta short-read assay. TCRdb called the PCR reads again in MiXCR, with one record for every CDR3 protein. This sample has about 3,600 distinct CDR3 sequences, with about 30% found just once. The chain couples TRBV5-1 to TRBJ1-2; TRBD1 aligns across 8 bases. The TCR was taken from a human donor who had recovered from COVID-19. The sample was CD4+ T cells from blood, cultured in vitro. The CDR3: CASRQTGAGYGYTF. In DNA form, the CDR3 reads TGCGCCAGCAGACAGACAGGGGCGGGGTATGGCTACACCTTC.